A selection of T cell receptor beta chains follows, all from one sample in a study of blood T cells in healthy people across ages. TCRdb called the 5' RACE reads again in MiXCR, with one record for every CDR3 protein. The sample lists over a million distinct CDR3 sequences, approximately 25% occurring once. The data also belong to a second study, concerning T cells of mothers and their children.

The sequencing sample was made of blood. The source of these receptors is a girl aged 2-10 years in good health. Both conserved end residues are part of each CDR3. The D gene is left open where the match is weak. Clone size is not always given. Where it is, it says once, few, many or a class for expanded clones.

v_call	d_call	clone_size	j_call	cdr3_nt	cdr3_aa
TRBV5-1	-	-	TRBJ1-5	TGCGCCAGCAGCTTGGAGGGTCGGTCGGGCAATCAGCCCCAGCATTTT	CASSLEGRSGNQPQHF
TRBV7-9	TRBD2	-	TRBJ2-1	TGTGCCAGCAGCTTAGAGGGTAGCGGGGGGATACAGTTCTTC	CASSLEGSGGIQFF
TRBV3-1	-	-	TRBJ2-2	TGTGCCAGCAGATACGGGGCTGGGGAGCTGTTTTTT	CASRYGAGELFF
TRBV7-6	-	-	TRBJ2-1	TGTGCCAGCAGCTCTTATACTTTCAATGAGCAGTTCTTC	CASSSYTFNEQFF
TRBV12-5	TRBD1	-	TRBJ1-1	TGTGCTAGTGGTTCGGACAGGGTGGGGACTGAAGCTTTCTTT	CASGSDRVGTEAFF
TRBV7-2	TRBD2	-	TRBJ2-2	TGTGCCAGCAGCTCTCAAGCGGGGGGGCCGGCCGGGGAGCTGTTTTTT	CASSSQAGGPAGELFF
TRBV28	-	-	TRBJ2-2	TGTGCCAGCAGTTTATCGGGTTTGGGGACCGGGGAGCTGTTTTTT	CASSLSGLGTGELFF
TRBV6-5	-	few	TRBJ2-2	TGTGCCAGCAGACGAACGGAGGGATACACCGGGGAGCTGTTTTTT	CASRRTEGYTGELFF
TRBV7-9	-	few	TRBJ1-3	TGTGCCAGCAGTTCCGGGACAACCGAATTAAACACCATATATTTT	CASSSGTTELNTIYF
TRBV18	-	-	TRBJ2-5	TGTGCCAGCTCACCAGGATTCCGAGAGACCCAGTACTTC	CASSPGFRETQYF
TRBV5-1	-	few	TRBJ2-5	TGCGCCAGCAGCTCACCACTAGATCAAGAGACCCAGTACTTC	CASSSPLDQETQYF
TRBV13	-	-	TRBJ2-1	TGTGCCAGCAGCTTAGGCGGAAGTCGGGTCTACTCCTACAATGAGCAGTTCTTC	CASSLGGSRVYSYNEQFF